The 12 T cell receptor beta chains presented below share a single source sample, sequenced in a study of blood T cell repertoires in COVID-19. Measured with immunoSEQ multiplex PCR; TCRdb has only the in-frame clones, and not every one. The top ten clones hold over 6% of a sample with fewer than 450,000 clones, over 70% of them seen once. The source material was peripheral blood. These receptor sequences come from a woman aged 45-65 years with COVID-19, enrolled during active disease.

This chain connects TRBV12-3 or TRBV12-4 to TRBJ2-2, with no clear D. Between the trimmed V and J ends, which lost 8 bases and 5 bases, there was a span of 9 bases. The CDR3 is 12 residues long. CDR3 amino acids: CASGVWTGELFF. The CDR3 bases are TGTGCCAGCGGAGTCTGGACCGGGGAGCTGTTTTTT.

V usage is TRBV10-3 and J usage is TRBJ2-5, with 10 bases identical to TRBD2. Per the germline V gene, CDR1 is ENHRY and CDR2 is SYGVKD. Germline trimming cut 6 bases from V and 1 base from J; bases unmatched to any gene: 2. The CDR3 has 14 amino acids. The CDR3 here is CAISTSGIQETQYF. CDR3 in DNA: TGTGCCATCAGCACTAGCGGGATCCAAGAGACCCAGTACTTC.

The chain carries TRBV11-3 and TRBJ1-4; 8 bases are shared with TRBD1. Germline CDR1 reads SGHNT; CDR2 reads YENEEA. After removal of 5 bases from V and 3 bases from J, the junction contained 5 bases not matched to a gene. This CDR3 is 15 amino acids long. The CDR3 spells CASSPRTGSNEKLFF. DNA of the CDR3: TGTGCCAGCAGCCCACGGACAGGGTCTAATGAAAAACTGTTTTTT.

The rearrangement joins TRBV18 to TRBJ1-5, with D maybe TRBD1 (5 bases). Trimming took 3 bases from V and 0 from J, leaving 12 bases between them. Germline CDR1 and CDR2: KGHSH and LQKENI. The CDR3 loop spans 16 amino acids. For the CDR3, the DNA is TGTGCCAGCTCACCTCCGGGGGTCAATAGCAATCAGCCCCAGCATTTT. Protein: CASSPPGVNSNQPQHF.

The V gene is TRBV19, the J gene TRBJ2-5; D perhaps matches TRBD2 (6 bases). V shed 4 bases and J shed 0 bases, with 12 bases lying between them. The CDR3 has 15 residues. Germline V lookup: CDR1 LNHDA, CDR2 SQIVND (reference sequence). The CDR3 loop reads CASSTLWDYQETQYF. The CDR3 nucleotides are TGTGCCAGTAGTACCCTCTGGGACTACCAAGAGACCCAGTACTTC.

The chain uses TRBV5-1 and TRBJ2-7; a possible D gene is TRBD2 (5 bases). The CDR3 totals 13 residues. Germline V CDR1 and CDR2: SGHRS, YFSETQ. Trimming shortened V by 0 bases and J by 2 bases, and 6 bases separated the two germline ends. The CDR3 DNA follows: TGCGCCAGCAGCTTGGCCGGGACCTACGAGCAGTACTTC. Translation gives CASSLAGTYEQYF. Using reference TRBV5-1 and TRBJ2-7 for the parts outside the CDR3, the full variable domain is KAGVTQTPRYLIKTRGQQVTLSCSPISGHRSVSWYQQTPGQGLQFLFEYFSETQRNKGNFPGRFSGRQFSNSRSEMNVSTLELGDSALYLCASSLAGTYEQYFGPGTRLTVT.

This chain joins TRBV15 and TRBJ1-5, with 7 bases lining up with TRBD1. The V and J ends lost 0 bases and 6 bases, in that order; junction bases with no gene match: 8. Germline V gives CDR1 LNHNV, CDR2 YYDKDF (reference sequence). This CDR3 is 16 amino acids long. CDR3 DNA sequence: TGTGCCACCAGCAGAGACGCACAGGGGAAGATTCAGCCCCAGCATTTT. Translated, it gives CATSRDAQGKIQPQHF.

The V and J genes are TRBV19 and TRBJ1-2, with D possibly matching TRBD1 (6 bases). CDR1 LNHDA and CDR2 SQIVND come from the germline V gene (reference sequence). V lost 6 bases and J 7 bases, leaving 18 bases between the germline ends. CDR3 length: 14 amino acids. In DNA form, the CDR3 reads TGTGCCAGTAGCCGCCAAACAGGGCTCGGTGGCTACACCTTC. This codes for CASSRQTGLGGYTF.

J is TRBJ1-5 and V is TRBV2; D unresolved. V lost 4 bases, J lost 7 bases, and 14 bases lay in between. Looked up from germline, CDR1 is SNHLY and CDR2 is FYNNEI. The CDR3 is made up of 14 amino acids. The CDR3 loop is CASSGPARGQPQHF. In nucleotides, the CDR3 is TGTGCCAGCAGTGGGCCCGCGCGAGGACAGCCCCAGCATTTT.

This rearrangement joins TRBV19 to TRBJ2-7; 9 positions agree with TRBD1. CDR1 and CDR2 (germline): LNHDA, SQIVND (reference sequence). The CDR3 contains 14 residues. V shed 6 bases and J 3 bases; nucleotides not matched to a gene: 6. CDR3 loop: CASRPGQGFYEQYF. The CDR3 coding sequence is TGTGCCAGTAGACCGGGACAGGGTTTCTACGAGCAGTACTTC.

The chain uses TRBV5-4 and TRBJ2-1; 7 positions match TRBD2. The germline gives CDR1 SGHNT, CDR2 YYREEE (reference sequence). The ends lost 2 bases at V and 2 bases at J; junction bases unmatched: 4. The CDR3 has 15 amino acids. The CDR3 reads CASSFGGGTYNEQFF. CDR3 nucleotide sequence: TGTGCCAGCAGCTTTGGCGGGGGAACCTACAATGAGCAGTTCTTC.

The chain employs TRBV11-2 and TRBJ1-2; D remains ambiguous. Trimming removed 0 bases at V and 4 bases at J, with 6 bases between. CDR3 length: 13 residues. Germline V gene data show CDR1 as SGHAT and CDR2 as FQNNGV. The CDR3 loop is CASSLDYRYGYTF. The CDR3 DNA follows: TGTGCCAGCAGCTTAGATTATCGCTATGGCTACACCTTC.